Below are 28 T cell receptor beta chains sequenced from a single sample in a study of blood T cell repertoires in COVID-19. TCRdb's table, derived via immunoSEQ multiplex PCR, lists solely in-frame clones and lacks some. This sample has some 80,000 clones; more than 60% occur once, and the top ten carry about 9.9%. Sequences were obtained from peripheral blood. The receptors shown here come from a human donor in a cohort sampled during active COVID-19.

The CDR3 sequence is CASSLAGRGSSYNSPLHF. CDR3 DNA: TGCGCCAGCAGCTTGGCAGGCAGGGGGAGCTCCTATAATTCACCCCTCCACTTT. The V gene is TRBV5-1, the J gene TRBJ1-6; 7 nucleotides agree with TRBD1. V was clipped by 0 bases and J by 0 bases; unmatched bases: 6. Germline assignment: CDR1 SGHRS and CDR2 YFSETQ. The CDR3 totals 18 residues.

This clone was counted a single time. The rearrangement uses TRBV19 and TRBJ1-1; TRBD1 matches 9 bases. V shed 5 bases, J shed 5 bases, and the junction held 9 bases outside the gene matches. The germline V gene encodes CDR1 LNHDA and CDR2 SQIVND (reference sequence). This CDR3 comprises 15 residues. CDR3 sequence (DNA): TGTGCCAGTAGTTTACAGGGGGCTGGGGGAACTGAAGCTTTCTTT. Translation: CASSLQGAGGTEAFF.

The CDR3 DNA sequence: TGTGCCAGCAGTCCCGACAGTCCTATTAGGGCTTTCTTT. Translated: CASSPDSPIRAFF. The chain links TRBV27 to TRBJ1-1, with D possibly TRBD1 on 5 matching bases. Trimming took off 5 bases at V and 11 bases at J, with 18 bases between the two ends. The CDR3 has 13 amino acids. Germline lookup yields CDR1 MNHEY and CDR2 SMNVEV (reference sequence).

A few counts support this clone. V and J are TRBV5-1 and TRBJ2-7; the match to TRBD2 covers 11 bases. CDR1 and CDR2 from the germline V gene are SGHRS and YFSETQ. The CDR3 spans 16 residues. V lost 1 base and J lost 2; bases outside the gene matches: 5. In DNA, the CDR3 is TGCGCCAGCAGCTTGTTCACTAGCGGGAGTCCCTACGAGCAGTACTTC. Translated: CASSLFTSGSPYEQYF. Supplemented by reference TRBV5-1 and TRBJ2-7, the full variable domain reads KAGVTQTPRYLIKTRGQQVTLSCSPISGHRSVSWYQQTPGQGLQFLFEYFSETQRNKGNFPGRFSGRQFSNSRSEMNVSTLELGDSALYLCASSLFTSGSPYEQYFGPGTRLTVT.

The chain is built from TRBV30 and TRBJ1-1; TRBD1 matches 9 bases. Germline lookup yields CDR1 GTSNPN and CDR2 SVGIG (reference sequence). The CDR3 is 14 amino acids. Germline trimming cut 5 bases from V and 1 base from J; bases unmatched to any gene: 5. The CDR3 here is CAWELGQGNTEAFF. The DNA for the CDR3 is TGTGCCTGGGAACTGGGACAGGGGAACACTGAAGCTTTCTTT.

The genes are TRBV19 and TRBJ2-7, with TRBD2 matching 11 bases. With 5 bases clipped from V and 2 bases from J, the junction kept 11 bases outside the gene matches. This CDR3 region has 17 residues. Germline V gene sequence: CDR1 LNHDA, CDR2 SQIVND (reference sequence). CDR3 coding DNA: TGTGCCAGTAGTTTCCGGAAGACTAGCGGGGACACCTACGAGCAGTACTTC. It yields the protein CASSFRKTSGDTYEQYF.

This clone was observed a few times. The chain is built from TRBV25-1 and TRBJ2-7; 8 nucleotides align to TRBD1. This CDR3 region has 15 residues. Trimming took 4 bases from V and 2 from J; bases not matched to a gene: 7. CDR1 and CDR2 from the germline V gene are MGHDK and SYGVNS. CDR3 in DNA: TGTGCCAGCAGTGCCCTGGGACAGGCCACCTACGAGCAGTACTTC. This encodes CASSALGQATYEQYF.

V usage is TRBV6-6 and J usage is TRBJ1-3, with 7 positions matching TRBD1. The V gene's germline CDR1 is MNHNY and CDR2 SVGAGI (reference sequence). The CDR3 has 15 residues. V shed 5 bases, J shed 2 bases, and the junction held 6 bases outside the gene matches. CDR3 DNA: TGTGCCAGCAGTCCCGGAGGGGGCACTGGAAACACCATATATTTT. It encodes CASSPGGGTGNTIYF.

CDR3 sequence reads: CASSPLPPGVVYEQYF. The CDR3 coding sequence is TGTGCCAGCTCACCACTCCCCCCCGGGGTAGTCTACGAGCAGTACTTC. The rearrangement uses TRBV18 and TRBJ2-7; D is perhaps TRBD2 (5 bases). CDR1 is KGHSH, CDR2 LQKENI, per germline. The CDR3 spans 16 residues. V shed 1 base and J shed 3 bases, with 16 bases lying between them.

V usage is TRBV6-4 and J usage is TRBJ2-1; 7 positions agree with TRBD1. CDR1 and CDR2 from the germline V gene are MRHNA and SNTAGT. After removal of 3 bases from V and 6 bases from J, the junction contained 8 bases not matched to a gene. This CDR3 is built from 15 residues. CDR3 protein: CASSDSGGLGNEQFF. The CDR3 DNA sequence: TGTGCCAGCAGTGATTCAGGGGGTTTAGGCAATGAGCAGTTCTTC.

The chain is built from TRBV4-1 and TRBJ2-4, with 9 nucleotides matching TRBD1. V gave up 3 bases and J gave up 11 bases; unmatched junction bases: 5. CDR1 and CDR2 from the germline V gene are MGHRA and YSYEKL. The CDR3 extends over 13 amino acids. The chain's CDR3 is CASSQGQGMVQYF. Here the CDR3 DNA reads TGCGCCAGCAGCCAGGGACAGGGAATGGTTCAGTACTTC.

The J gene is TRBJ1-6, the V gene TRBV9; D is unresolved. The CDR3 totals 14 residues. V lost 0 bases and J lost 7, with 8 bases in between. Germline V gene lookup returns CDR1 SGDLS and CDR2 YYNGEE. The CDR3: CASSVAGRNSPLHF. The CDR3 coding sequence is TGTGCCAGCAGCGTAGCAGGCAGGAATTCACCCCTCCACTTT.

This clone was picked up a small number of times. The V gene is TRBV5-1, the J gene TRBJ1-2; D call uncertain. Trimming stripped 5 bases from V and 6 bases from J, with 14 bases between. The germline gives CDR1 SGHRS, CDR2 YFSETQ. The CDR3 is 13 amino acids. As DNA, the CDR3 is TGCGCCAGCAGTCGAGACGGCGGAAATGGCTACACCTTC. Translated, it gives CASSRDGGNGYTF.

This clone was seen more than once but under ten times. V is TRBV10-1 and J is TRBJ2-7, with D possibly matching TRBD1 (5 bases). Trimming left V 7 bases short and J 1 base short, with 11 bases between. CDR1 WNHNN and CDR2 SYGVQD come from the germline V gene (reference sequence). This CDR3 region has 13 residues. CDR3 in DNA: TGCGCCAGCACCCCGCAGGGATCCTACGAGCAGTACTTC. Translated: CASTPQGSYEQYF.

This chain uses TRBV4-3 with TRBJ2-2, with 8 bases aligning to TRBD1. Unmatched junction bases numbered 11, after V lost 4 bases and J lost 7 bases. Per the germline V gene, CDR1 is LGHNA and CDR2 is YSLEER. CDR3 length: 16 residues. The CDR3 region is CASSPRDRPFDGELFF. The CDR3 region has the DNA TGCGCCAGCAGCCCCCGGGACAGGCCCTTTGACGGGGAGCTGTTTTTT.

CDR3 region: CASSLPGQGYSPLHF. The CDR3 DNA reads TGCGCCAGCAGCCTTCCGGGACAGGGGTATTCACCCCTCCACTTT. The chain joins TRBV5-1 to TRBJ1-6, with 10 bases aligning to TRBD1. This CDR3 comprises 15 residues. Looked up from germline, CDR1 is SGHRS and CDR2 is YFSETQ. The J segment lost 8 bases and the V segment lost 4 bases, leaving 6 bases of the junction unmatched.

V usage is TRBV5-6 and J usage is TRBJ1-6; 8 bases align to TRBD1. The CDR3 has 16 residues. V shed 1 base and J 5 bases; nucleotides not matched to a gene: 5. Germline CDR1 is SGHDT and CDR2 is YYEEEE. The CDR3 protein is CASSLLGQGHNSPLHF. DNA for the CDR3: TGTGCCAGCAGCTTGCTTGGACAGGGACATAATTCACCCCTCCACTTT.

The rearrangement links TRBV7-2 to TRBJ2-7; 8 nucleotides line up with TRBD1. The germline V gene has CDR1 SGHTA and CDR2 FQGNSA. This CDR3 spans 13 amino acids. V was clipped by 1 base and J by 4 bases; unmatched bases: 0. CDR3 DNA sequence: TGTGCCAGCAGCTTAGGGACAGGGTACGAGCAGTACTTC. Protein: CASSLGTGYEQYF.

The rearrangement uses TRBV5-1 and TRBJ1-4; tentatively, D is TRBD1 (6 bases). The CDR3 sequence is 14 residues long. The V gene's germline CDR1 is SGHRS and CDR2 YFSETQ. Trimming removed 1 base at V and 4 bases at J, with 8 bases between. The CDR3 region is CASSLQGFNEKLFF. CDR3 bases: TGCGCCAGCAGCTTGCAGGGGTTTAATGAAAAACTGTTTTTT.

This clone was detected many times. J is TRBJ2-5 and V is TRBV2, with D possibly TRBD2 on 5 matching bases. V lost 8 bases to trimming and J lost 6 bases, with 16 bases between them. Germline V gives CDR1 SNHLY, CDR2 FYNNEI. This CDR3 is 13 amino acids long. CDR3 region: CASSLAVRQTQYF. CDR3 DNA sequence: TGTGCCAGCTCCCTAGCAGTGCGCCAGACCCAGTACTTC.

This chain connects TRBV5-1 to TRBJ1-3; 8 bases match TRBD1. The CDR3 has 15 amino acids. CDR1 is SGHRS and CDR2 is YFSETQ in the germline V gene. J was trimmed by 3 bases and V by 4 bases; bases with no gene match: 6. CDR3 nucleotides: TGCGCCAGCAGCCCCGGACAGGGTAGTGGAAACACCATATATTTT. Translation gives CASSPGQGSGNTIYF. The whole variable domain, filled in from reference TRBV5-1 and TRBJ1-3, reads KAGVTQTPRYLIKTRGQQVTLSCSPISGHRSVSWYQQTPGQGLQFLFEYFSETQRNKGNFPGRFSGRQFSNSRSEMNVSTLELGDSALYLCASSPGQGSGNTIYFGEGSWLTVV.

This clone was counted a single time. The chain has TRBV5-1 and TRBJ1-2; TRBD1 is a possible D gene (6 bases). Germline V lookup: CDR1 SGHRS, CDR2 YFSETQ. Trimming left V 4 bases short and J 2 bases short, with 21 bases between. This CDR3 spans 17 amino acids. For the CDR3, the DNA is TGCGCCAGCAGCACCCGCCTGGGGGGGACAACGAACTATGGCTACACCTTC. Protein: CASSTRLGGTTNYGYTF.

This chain joins TRBV5-6 and TRBJ1-1; perhaps TRBD1 as D (5 bases). The germline V gene has CDR1 SGHDT and CDR2 YYEEEE. V dropped 3 bases and J dropped 0 bases, with 18 bases sitting between them. The CDR3 sequence is 17 residues long. In DNA, the CDR3 is TGTGCCAGCAGCTGGGGGAGGACGTGGGGCATGAACACTGAAGCTTTCTTT. This gives the protein CASSWGRTWGMNTEAFF.

A single count supports this clone. For the CDR3, the DNA is TGCGCCAGCAGCTTGCAGAAAGGACTAGCCCGAAGGGAGACCCAGTACTTC. Translation: CASSLQKGLARRETQYF. The chain uses TRBV5-1 and TRBJ2-5, with 8 bases that match TRBD2. The germline CDR1 and CDR2 sequences are SGHRS and YFSETQ. The CDR3 spans 17 residues. Trimming at V came to 1 base and at J to 5 bases, leaving 13 bases not matched to a gene. The variable domain in full, with the rest retrieved from reference TRBV5-1 and TRBJ2-5, is KAGVTQTPRYLIKTRGQQVTLSCSPISGHRSVSWYQQTPGQGLQFLFEYFSETQRNKGNFPGRFSGRQFSNSRSEMNVSTLELGDSALYLCASSLQKGLARRETQYFGPGTRLLVL.

V is TRBV6-2 or TRBV6-3 and J is TRBJ1-3; D not certain. Trimming left V 4 bases short and J 2 bases short, with 21 bases between. CDR3 length equals 18 residues. Per germline, CDR1 MNHEY and CDR2 SVGEGT. The CDR3 DNA reads TGTGCCAGCAGTTCCCTATCTAGAAGTCGTAGACCTGGAAACACCATATATTTT. It is translated as CASSSLSRSRRPGNTIYF.

CDR3 amino acids: CASSEQGQEYEQYF. CDR3 DNA: TGTGCCAGCAGTGAACAGGGACAGGAGTACGAGCAGTACTTC. This chain links TRBV2 with TRBJ2-7, with 8 bases aligning to TRBD1. V was clipped by 2 bases and J by 4 bases; unmatched bases: 4. Germline V gives CDR1 SNHLY, CDR2 FYNNEI. This CDR3 has 14 residues.

The J gene is TRBJ1-1, the V gene TRBV4-1, with TRBD1 as a possible D gene (6 bases). The CDR3 has 16 residues. In germline, CDR1 is MGHRA, CDR2 YSYEKL. Trimming removed 2 bases from V and 5 bases from J, with 18 bases in between. The CDR3: CASSQPFDRNRTEAFF. CDR3 DNA: TGCGCCAGCAGCCAACCTTTCGACAGGAATAGGACTGAAGCTTTCTTT.

The rearrangement links TRBV25-1 to TRBJ2-1, with D perhaps TRBD2 (6 bases). CDR3 size: 14 residues. The V gene lost 5 bases and the J gene lost 0 bases, with 8 bases spanning the gap. Germline V gene data show CDR1 as MGHDK and CDR2 as SYGVNS. CDR3 nucleotide sequence: TGTGCCAGCAGTAATAGCGGCTCCTACAATGAGCAGTTCTTC. Translated, it gives CASSNSGSYNEQFF.